This TCR beta chain was found in a study of Graves' ophthalmopathy and Graves' hyperthyroidism. Trimming cost V 4 bases and J 1 base; bases outside gene matches: 8. The CDR3 extends over 16 amino acids. Germline lookup yields CDR1 KGHDR and CDR2 SFDVKD. For repertoire sequencing, the TCR beta CDR3 regions were amplified from RNA transcripts. The workflow started with a first-round RT-PCR run with HTBI primers and then moved on to a second-round multiplex PCR. TCRdb re-derived calls from the multiplex PCR reads in MiXCR, one entry per CDR3 protein. The sample lists 600,000 to 700,000 distinct CDR3 sequences, 35% to 50% occurring once. This clonotype was seen ten or more times.

The source material was peripheral blood. The receptor's source is an adult man with Graves' ophthalmopathy. This chain connects TRBV24-1 to TRBJ2-7; 8 nucleotides line up with TRBD1. CDR3 protein: CATSDTSRGPSYEQYF. CDR3 nucleotide sequence: TGTGCCACCAGTGACACGAGCAGGGGGCCGTCCTACGAGCAGTACTTC.